The 9 T cell receptor beta chains below were found in one sample sequenced in a study of blood T cell repertoires in COVID-19. Profiling relied on immunoSEQ multiplex PCR, and the TCRdb table lists in-frame clones only, not all of them. This table has roughly 90,000 clones, around 85% appearing once. The sample comprised peripheral blood. Source of these receptors: a human donor in a cohort sampled during active COVID-19.

The chain recombines TRBV15 with TRBJ2-5, with unresolved D. V lost 5 bases and J 5 bases, leaving 9 bases between the germline ends. The CDR3 loop spans 12 amino acids. Germline loops: CDR1 LNHNV, CDR2 YYDKDF (reference sequence). CDR3 residues: CATSRLRETQYF. The DNA for the CDR3 is TGTGCCACCAGCCGACTGAGGGAGACCCAGTACTTC.

This clone was counted between two and nine times. The chain couples TRBV6-6 to TRBJ1-5; the match to TRBD1 covers 7 bases. CDR3 length equals 20 residues. The germline V gene encodes CDR1 MNHNY and CDR2 SVGAGI (reference sequence). V lost 6 bases and J lost 0; bases outside the gene matches: 20. This CDR3 reads CASSTCGRGRSDYSNQPQHF. The DNA of the CDR3 is TGTGCCAGCAGCACCTGCGGGAGGGGGCGTTCGGATTATAGCAATCAGCCCCAGCATTTT.

The gene calls are TRBV18 and TRBJ2-7; D is undetermined. This CDR3 spans 14 amino acids. The germline CDR1 and CDR2 sequences are KGHSH and LQKENI. V lost 1 base to trimming and J lost 0 bases, with 7 bases between them. The DNA of the CDR3 is TGTGCCAGCTCACCACGCGGTGACTCCTACGAGCAGTACTTC. Translated, it gives CASSPRGDSYEQYF.

The rearrangement links TRBV18 to TRBJ2-7, with 8 positions matching TRBD2. Germline lookup yields CDR1 KGHSH and CDR2 LQKENI. The CDR3 runs 15 residues. V gave up 2 bases and J gave up 5 bases; unmatched junction bases: 8. The CDR3 region is CASSPLAGGADEQYF. DNA of the CDR3: TGTGCCAGCTCACCATTGGCCGGGGGGGCCGACGAGCAGTACTTC.

The rearrangement uses TRBV3-1 (or the pseudogene TRBV3-2) and TRBJ2-6; D gene uncertain. Trimming took 0 bases from V and 0 from J, leaving 3 bases between them. The germline V gene encodes CDR1 LGHDT and CDR2 YNNKEL (reference sequence). The CDR3 runs 15 residues. The CDR3 coding sequence is TGTGCCAGCAGCCAAGACGTCTCTGGGGCCAACGTCCTGACTTTC. Protein sequence: CASSQDVSGANVLTF.

The rearrangement uses TRBV27 and TRBJ2-1, with 7 bases aligning to TRBD2. The CDR3 extends over 16 amino acids. Losses at the gene ends were 5 bases for V and 9 bases for J; bases not matched to a gene: 16. The germline V gene encodes CDR1 MNHEY and CDR2 SMNVEV (reference sequence). CDR3 in amino acids: CASSPWTSRVVSEQFF. CDR3 DNA: TGTGCCAGCAGTCCTTGGACTAGTCGAGTTGTCAGTGAGCAGTTCTTC.

The V gene is TRBV7-9, the J gene TRBJ2-2, with 10 bases aligning to TRBD2. The CDR3 extends over 16 amino acids. The germline V gene encodes CDR1 SEHNR and CDR2 FQNEAQ (reference sequence). The V gene end was trimmed by 6 bases and the J gene end by 6 bases; junction bases not matched to a gene: 10. CDR3 region: CASRLASGREAGELFF. The CDR3 DNA sequence: TGTGCCAGCAGACTCGCTAGCGGGAGAGAGGCCGGGGAGCTGTTTTTT.

J is TRBJ1-2 and V is TRBV25-1; 7 bases fit TRBD1. Trimming removed 5 bases from V and 2 bases from J; junction bases left unmatched: 8. The CDR3 sequence is 15 residues long. Germline V gene sequence: CDR1 MGHDK, CDR2 SYGVNS. The CDR3 DNA reads as TGTGCCAGCAGTAGGGCAGGGGGGAAAAACTATGGCTACACCTTC. As protein: CASSRAGGKNYGYTF.

V gene TRBV11-1 combines with J gene TRBJ2-7; 7 nucleotides match TRBD1. Germline V gene data show CDR1 as SGHAT and CDR2 as FQDESV (reference sequence). CDR3 length: 12 amino acids. The junction had 3 bases not matched to a gene; V was cut back by 5 bases and J by 5 bases. The CDR3 DNA follows: TGTGCCAGCAGCCGCGACAGGGACGAGCAGTACTTC. It translates to CASSRDRDEQYF.